This T cell receptor beta chain was recorded in a study of cytomegalovirus exposure and HLA in healthy donors. PCR primers comprised 60 Vbeta and 13 Jbeta primers. Sequenced by immunoSEQ multiplex PCR; TCRdb stores in-frame clones only, minus some. The repertoire holds 150,000 to 200,000 clones, roughly 80% seen once, with 6.3% in the top ten. Trimming cost V 6 bases and J 5 bases, with 20 bases left between them. Germline V gene data show CDR1 as LNHNV and CDR2 as YYDKDF (reference sequence). This CDR3 is 15 amino acids long. This clonotype was sampled from a man aged 35 to 55 in good health and CMV-seropositive. This chain joins TRBV15 and TRBJ2-7, with a weak D call TRBD2 (5 bases). What was sequenced was PBMCs. The CDR3 reads CATSYPGGGPDEQYF. CDR3 coding DNA: TGTGCCACCAGTTATCCCGGCGGAGGCCCCGACGAGCAGTACTTC.